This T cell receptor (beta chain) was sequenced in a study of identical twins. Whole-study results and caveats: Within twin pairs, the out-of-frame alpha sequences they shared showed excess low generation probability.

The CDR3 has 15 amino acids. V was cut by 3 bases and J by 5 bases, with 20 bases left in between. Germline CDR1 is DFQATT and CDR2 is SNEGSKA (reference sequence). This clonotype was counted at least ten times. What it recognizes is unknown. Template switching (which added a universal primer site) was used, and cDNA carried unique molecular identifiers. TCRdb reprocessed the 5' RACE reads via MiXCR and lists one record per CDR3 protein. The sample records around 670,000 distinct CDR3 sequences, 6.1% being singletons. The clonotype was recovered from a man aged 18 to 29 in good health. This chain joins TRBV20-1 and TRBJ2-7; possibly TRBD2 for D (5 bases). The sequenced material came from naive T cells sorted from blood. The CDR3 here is CSASVASRLRDEQYF. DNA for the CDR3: TGCAGTGCTAGTGTCGCTAGCAGGCTACGCGACGAGCAGTACTTC.